The rows below give T cell receptor beta chains drawn from one sample of a study of OX40 agonist ivuxolimab in advanced cancers. Profiling relied on immunoSEQ multiplex PCR, and the TCRdb table lists in-frame clones only, not all of them. In the table there are about 36,000 clones, around three quarters of which are singletons. The source material was CD4+ or CD8+ T cells sorted from blood, sampled in a trial of the OX40 agonist ivuxolimab. Every receptor here comes from an adult with an advanced solid tumor such as melanoma, head and neck, liver or kidney cancer. The CDR3 runs from the conserved cysteine through the conserved F or W. The D gene is left open where the match is weak. The size field is filled for only some rows; it gives once, few, many or a size class.

CASSWGAASTDTQYF,TGCGCCAGCAGCTGGGGGGCAGCGAGCACAGATACGCAGTATTTT,TRBJ2-3,-,TRBV5-1,-
CASSLRTGNYEQYF,TGTGCCAGCAGCTTGCGGACAGGGAACTACGAGCAGTACTTC,TRBJ2-7,-,TRBV7-6,TRBD1
CASSEGSGTNQDTQYF,TGTGCCAGCAGTGAAGGGTCGGGGACTAATCAGGATACGCAGTATTTT,TRBJ2-3,-,TRBV2,TRBD2
CASRNLGGEAFF,TGTGCCAGCAGAAACTTAGGTGGTGAAGCTTTCTTT,TRBJ1-1,few,TRBV14,-
CASSPRWGYGYTF,TGCGCCAGCAGCCCCCGATGGGGTTATGGCTACACCTTC,TRBJ1-2,-,TRBV4-1,-
CASSEGFGDRGFYGYTF,TGTGCCAGCAGTGAAGGTTTTGGTGACAGGGGCTTCTATGGCTACACCTTC,TRBJ1-2,-,TRBV25-1,TRBD1
CASSLQGAIGYTF,TGTGCCAGTAGCCTACAGGGGGCGATAGGCTACACCTTC,TRBJ1-2,-,TRBV19,TRBD1
CASSENGGAYNEQFF,TGTGCCAGCAGTGAAAACGGGGGGGCCTACAATGAGCAGTTCTTC,TRBJ2-1,-,TRBV2,TRBD2
CASSLIRNSGNTIYF,TGTGCCAGCAGTTTAATACGGAACTCTGGAAACACCATATATTTT,TRBJ1-3,-,TRBV28,-
CASSVFGNTEAFF,TGTGCCAGCAGCGTATTTGGAAACACTGAAGCTTTCTTT,TRBJ1-1,-,TRBV11-2,-
CATVTGFTEAFF,TGTGCCACGGTGACAGGGTTCACTGAAGCTTTCTTT,TRBJ1-1,-,TRBV15,TRBD1
CATSRGGAGLQETQYF,TGTGCCACCAGCAGAGGGGGGGCGGGCCTCCAAGAGACCCAGTACTTC,TRBJ2-5,-,TRBV15,-
CASSIDRLGANEAFF,TGTGCCAGTAGTATCGATCGGTTGGGGGCGAATGAAGCTTTCTTT,TRBJ1-1,-,TRBV19,-
CASSVSGYSQPQHF,TGTGCCAGCAGTGTCTCAGGGTATAGCCAGCCCCAGCATTTT,TRBJ1-5,few,TRBV6-1,-
CASSGLFGQETANYGYTF,TGTGCCAGCAGTGGCCTTTTTGGACAGGAGACGGCTAACTATGGCTACACCTTC,TRBJ1-2,-,TRBV6-1,TRBD1
CASSVDRWGENEQFF,TGCGCCAGCAGCGTGGACAGGTGGGGAGAGAATGAGCAGTTCTTC,TRBJ2-1,many,TRBV5-1,TRBD1
CASSPTSGGVETQYF,TGTGCCAGCAGCCCCACTAGCGGGGGGGTTGAGACCCAGTACTTC,TRBJ2-5,-,TRBV9,TRBD2
CASSLVRGRITNTEAFF,TGCGCCAGCAGCTTGGTTCGCGGACGGATAACGAACACTGAAGCTTTCTTT,TRBJ1-1,-,TRBV5-1,-
CASSVGSGANSPLHF,TGTGCCAGCAGCGTAGGTTCAGGGGCTAATTCACCCCTCCACTTT,TRBJ1-6,few,TRBV9,-
CASQLSSNNEQFF,TGTGCCAGCCAACTCTCTAGTAACAATGAGCAGTTCTTC,TRBJ2-1,few,TRBV2,-
CASSLGTVNEQFF,TGTGCCAGCAGCTTGGGGACAGTCAATGAGCAGTTCTTC,TRBJ2-1,-,TRBV7-8,TRBD1
CASSLAQANHNEQFF,TGTGCCAGCAGCTTAGCGCAGGCGAACCACAATGAGCAGTTCTTC,TRBJ2-1,-,TRBV7-2,-
CASSLRGAARETQYF,TGTGCCAGCAGCTTAAGGGGGGCAGCGCGAGAGACCCAGTACTTC,TRBJ2-5,-,TRBV7-3,-
CASSASMNTEAFF,TGCGCCAGCAGTGCCAGCATGAACACTGAAGCTTTCTTT,TRBJ1-1,few,TRBV5-1,-
CAWSVQPMGDTQYF,TGTGCCTGGAGTGTCCAGCCGATGGGGGATACGCAGTATTTT,TRBJ2-3,-,TRBV30,-
CASSQLAGTLNTEAFF,TGCGCCAGCAGCCAGTTGGCTGGGACTTTGAACACTGAAGCTTTCTTT,TRBJ1-1,-,TRBV4-1,-
CAWRLRSTEAFF,TGTGCCTGGCGTCTGAGGAGCACTGAAGCTTTCTTT,TRBJ1-1,-,TRBV30,-
CASTDYYEQYF,TGTGCCAGCACCGATTACTACGAGCAGTACTTC,TRBJ2-7,-,TRBV2,-
CASSLSRGVRETQYF,TGCGCCAGCAGCTTGTCTCGGGGGGTAAGGGAGACCCAGTACTTC,TRBJ2-5,once,TRBV5-1,TRBD2
CASTISGGPQETQYF,TGTGCCAGCACCATTAGCGGGGGGCCCCAAGAGACCCAGTACTTC,TRBJ2-5,-,TRBV7-9,TRBD2
CASRRTVDSNQPQHF,TGTGCCAGCAGGAGGACAGTGGATAGCAATCAGCCCCAGCATTTT,TRBJ1-5,-,TRBV6-5,-
CASSLVRANQPQHF,TGTGCCAGCAGTTTAGTCAGGGCCAATCAGCCCCAGCATTTT,TRBJ1-5,-,TRBV27,-
CASSLTGLDDEQFF,TGTGCCAGCAGCTTAACAGGGTTGGATGATGAGCAGTTCTTC,TRBJ2-1,-,TRBV7-3,-
CASSERPRSYTF,TGTGCCAGCAGTGAAAGGCCTCGGAGCTACACCTTC,TRBJ1-2,-,TRBV2,-
CASSAGASSYEQYF,TGTGCCAGCAGTGCGGGGGCCTCATCCTACGAGCAGTACTTC,TRBJ2-7,-,TRBV2,-
CASSRRWVQETQYF,TGTGCCAGCTCGCGTCGGTGGGTCCAAGAGACCCAGTACTTC,TRBJ2-5,-,TRBV18,-
CASSGETSGGRELFF,TGTGCCAGCAGTGGGGAGACTAGTGGTGGTAGGGAGCTGTTTTTT,TRBJ2-2,-,TRBV6-1,-
CASSLEAVRGGANVLTF,TGCGCCAGCAGCTTGGAGGCAGTTAGGGGTGGGGCCAACGTCCTGACTTTC,TRBJ2-6,-,TRBV5-1,-
CAISSDQAPDTQYF,TGTGCCATCAGTTCGGACCAAGCACCAGATACGCAGTATTTT,TRBJ2-3,-,TRBV10-3,-
CASRKGDGSSYNSPLHF,TGTGCCAGCAGGAAGGGGGACGGGAGCTCCTATAATTCACCCCTCCACTTT,TRBJ1-6,-,TRBV27,-
CASSPNGGHTGDYGYTF,TGTGCCAGCTCACCAAACGGGGGTCATACTGGGGACTATGGCTACACCTTC,TRBJ1-2,medium-sized,TRBV18,-